The 9 T cell receptor beta chains in this list originate from one sample, sequenced in a study of cytomegalovirus exposure and HLA in healthy donors (dated by TCRdb to about 2017). Library preparation employed the immunoSEQ multiplex PCR assay. As stored in TCRdb, this immuneACCESS dataset retains in-frame rearrangements with V and J assigned. A fraction of the clones does not appear; measured against another copy, unresolved V genes explain less than half of the discrepancy, and the remainder lacks a known reason. The sample profile shows 170,000 or so clones; 85% of them were found once. The top ten constitute 15% to 20% of the sample. The sample was PBMCs. The receptors originated from a man between 18 and 35 years old in good health and CMV-seropositive.

The chain combines TRBV28 with TRBJ1-2, with 8 positions matching TRBD1. With 5 bases clipped from V and 5 bases from J, the junction kept 16 bases outside the gene matches. The CDR3 loop spans 17 amino acids. The germline V gene has CDR1 MDHEN and CDR2 SYDVKM. The CDR3 region is CASSLTPNGQGGYGYTF. The DNA for the CDR3 is TGTGCCAGCAGTCTAACCCCAAACGGACAGGGCGGGTATGGCTACACCTTC.

This clone turned up a few times. The CDR3 reads CASSTPGQGVIGQYF. CDR3 coding DNA: TGTGCCAGCAGCACCCCCGGACAGGGTGTAATAGGGCAGTATTTT. The chain employs TRBV28 and TRBJ2-3, with TRBD1 matching over 8 bases. The CDR3 length is 15 residues. V was pared by 6 bases and J by 11 bases, with 16 bases of the junction left unmatched. Germline-derived CDR1 and CDR2 are MDHEN and SYDVKM.

This chain joins TRBV11-2 and TRBJ1-2; D is uncertain. The CDR3 is 13 amino acids. V was shortened by 1 base and J by 4 bases, with 7 bases between the two germline ends. Germline assignment: CDR1 SGHAT and CDR2 FQNNGV. The CDR3 loop reads CASSLAGSYGYTF. The CDR3 DNA is TGTGCCAGCAGCTTAGCGGGGTCCTATGGCTACACCTTC.

V and J are TRBV5-1 and TRBJ2-7; 8 nucleotides match TRBD2. CDR1 and CDR2 from the germline V gene are SGHRS and YFSETQ. The CDR3 spans 15 residues. V trimming: 1 base; J trimming: 6 bases; junction bases outside the gene matches: 9. The DNA for the CDR3 is TGCGCCAGCAGCTTGAACACGGGAGGGCCTAGCGAGCAGTACTTC. Translation gives CASSLNTGGPSEQYF.

The V call is TRBV19, the J call TRBJ2-1; 7 bases align to TRBD2. J was trimmed by 5 bases and V by 2 bases; bases with no gene match: 3. The CDR3 has 14 residues. Germline V gene data show CDR1 as LNHDA and CDR2 as SQIVND (reference sequence). In nucleotides, the CDR3 is TGTGCCAGTAGTATATTGACTAGCCACAATGAGCAGTTCTTC. It yields the protein CASSILTSHNEQFF.

This chain links TRBV2 with TRBJ1-1; possibly TRBD1 for D (6 bases). Trimming took off 7 bases at V and 1 base at J, with 13 bases between the two ends. The CDR3 has 14 residues. Germline V lookup: CDR1 SNHLY, CDR2 FYNNEI. Here the CDR3 DNA reads TGTGCCAGCATAAGGGACAACTCGAACACTGAAGCTTTCTTT. Translating it yields CASIRDNSNTEAFF.

V is TRBV18 and J is TRBJ2-5; D is perhaps TRBD1 (6 bases). There are 13 residues in the CDR3. In germline, CDR1 is KGHSH, CDR2 LQKENI. V lost 6 bases and J lost 3, with 11 bases in between. The CDR3 nucleotides read TGTGCCAGCTCCCCGGACAGTAAAGAGACCCAGTACTTC. Its protein product is CASSPDSKETQYF.

In nucleotides, the CDR3 is TGTGCCAGCAGTAGACTAGCGGCCTACAATGAGCAGTTCTTC. Protein sequence: CASSRLAAYNEQFF. The rearrangement uses TRBV27 and TRBJ2-1; 9 positions agree with TRBD2. CDR3 length: 14 residues. J was trimmed by 2 bases and V by 5 bases; bases with no gene match: 1. Looked up from germline, CDR1 is MNHEY and CDR2 is SMNVEV (reference sequence).

This clone was counted many times. The gene calls are TRBV6-1 and TRBJ1-5; no firm D call. The CDR3 contains 15 residues. The germline V gene encodes CDR1 MNHNS and CDR2 SASEGT. The V gene lost 6 bases and the J gene lost 0 bases, with 12 bases spanning the gap. The CDR3 reads CASRYGFSSNQPQHF. The CDR3 DNA reads TGTGCCAGCAGATACGGGTTCTCTAGCAATCAGCCCCAGCATTTT.